The following is a T cell receptor beta chain sequence with its context. Its antigen remains unidentified. Sequenced by immunoSEQ multiplex PCR; TCRdb stores in-frame clones only, minus some. The data show about 1.1 million clones, about 84% seen once. This CDR3 has 14 residues. V lost 4 bases and J lost 3; bases outside the gene matches: 4. Germline CDR1 SEHNR, CDR2 FQNEAQ (reference sequence). The sample is drawn from a study of shared clonotypes between healthy human individuals. General study findings and limits: Sharing across four donors was highest in naive CD4 (roughly 5%) and lowest in memory CD8 (approximately 0.4%).

Material: memory CD4+ T cells from PBMCs. Subset meaning: CD45RA-negative fraction. This TCR derives from a young man in good health. Some clones in this sample may be carry-over from other donors' samples. This chain connects TRBV7-9 to TRBJ1-1, with 8 bases identical to TRBD1. The CDR3 DNA follows: TGTGCCAGCAGCTGGGGACAGGAGGACACTGAAGCTTTCTTT. Translating gives CASSWGQEDTEAFF.